Listed below are T cell receptor beta chains from one sample, sequenced in a study of blood T cell repertoires in COVID-19. The assay was immunoSEQ multiplex PCR, and TCRdb's table has in-frame clones only and misses some. The sample contains over 250,000 clones, about 89% of which appear only once. Source material: peripheral blood. The receptors here all came from a man aged 35 to 55 who had recovered from COVID-19. CDR3s leave out the opening cysteine and the closing phenylalanine or tryptophan.

>TRBV7-9|TRBJ1-1|14
ASSFRQGRMNTEAF
>TRBV1|TRBJ2-2|18
TSSLGLGSWIPQNTGELF
>TRBV7-6|TRBJ2-2|14
ASSPLAGRNTGELF
>TRBV6-5|TRBJ2-5|13
ASSYGGLLGETQY
>TRBV9|TRBJ2-1|14
ASSPGTSGRADEQF
>TRBV6-2/TRBV6-3|TRBJ2-3|15
ASSYSDRGQGTDTQY
>TRBV30|TRBJ2-7|12
AWSPTSGTYEQY
>TRBV19|TRBJ1-6|10
ASRNLGLPLH
>TRBV6-5|TRBJ1-6|12
ASNRQGAGSPLH
>TRBV5-1|TRBJ2-1|13
ASSLVRTGNNEQF
>TRBV23-1|TRBJ2-5|18
ASSQSTPTFSGANQETQY
>TRBV7-2|TRBJ2-1|12
ASSAWDNYNEQF
>TRBV5-4|TRBJ2-5|14
ASSLRQGAIGETQY
>TRBV5-4|TRBJ2-3|16
ASNAGTSGVQGGDTQY
>TRBV19|TRBJ2-3|13
ASSMGGSDTDTQY
>TRBV6-5|TRBJ2-7|13
ASSSSGRATGEQY